The 13 T cell receptor beta chains reported below all come from one sample, sequenced in a study of identical twins. One entry per CDR3 protein results from TCRdb running MiXCR on the 5' RACE reads. The table has under 900,000 distinct CDR3 sequences, about 18% seen once; the top ten hold over 10%. Separately, the same data were catalogued under a study of T cells expressing NK-cell markers.

The specimen was PBMCs. The receptor set was obtained from a woman aged 18-30 years in good health.

This chain joins TRBV5-4 and TRBJ2-7, with D maybe TRBD2 (6 bases). The ends were cut back, 0 bases at V and 0 bases at J, with 10 bases in the middle. This CDR3 contains 15 residues. Per germline, CDR1 SGHNT and CDR2 YYREEE (reference sequence). CDR3 nucleotide sequence: TGTGCCAGCAGCTTGGCCCCTAGCGTCTCCTACGAGCAGTACTTC. This codes for CASSLAPSVSYEQYF.

This clonotype came up a few times. CDR3 in DNA: TGTGCCAGCAGTTACTGGGGGGACTCGCAAGAGACCCAGTACTTC. It encodes CASSYWGDSQETQYF. The chain has TRBV6-5 and TRBJ2-5, with D perhaps matching TRBD2 (6 bases). The CDR3 sequence is 15 residues long. Deletions cut 1 base from V and 2 bases from J, with 11 bases between. Germline CDR1 MNHEY, CDR2 SVGAGI.

Only a few counts were recorded for this clonotype. The chain uses TRBV6-5 and TRBJ1-2, with D possibly being TRBD1 (5 bases). The germline V gene encodes CDR1 MNHEY and CDR2 SVGAGI. With 0 bases removed from V and 7 bases from J, the gap between germline ends came to 12 bases. This CDR3 has 14 amino acids. DNA for the CDR3: TGTGCCAGCAGTTACTCGGGAGGGGACGGTGGCTACACCTTC. Its translation: CASSYSGGDGGYTF.

This clonotype showed up just a few times. The chain carries TRBV7-2 and TRBJ2-3; 8 nucleotides align to TRBD2. Germline CDR1 is SGHTA and CDR2 is FQGNSA. The CDR3 runs to 16 residues. V lost 3 bases, J lost 4 bases, and 9 bases stayed unmatched. The CDR3 DNA is TGTGCCAGCAGCTTGACGGGGACTAGTGGGGCAGATACGCAGTATTTT. Protein: CASSLTGTSGADTQYF.

This clonotype turned up a few times. The CDR3 is CASSNRQGSTGELFF. CDR3 DNA: TGTGCCAGCAGCAACCGACAGGGTTCAACCGGGGAGCTGTTTTTT. The gene calls are TRBV7-9 and TRBJ2-2, with 7 bases matching TRBD1. CDR1 is SEHNR, CDR2 FQNEAQ, per germline (reference sequence). The CDR3 has 15 amino acids. The junction had 8 bases not matched to a gene; V was cut back by 5 bases and J by 5 bases.

This chain connects TRBV5-6 to TRBJ2-7; D is undetermined. Germline values: CDR1 SGHDT, CDR2 YYEEEE. Trimming stripped 5 bases from V and 0 bases from J, with 9 bases between. The CDR3 spans 13 residues. The CDR3: CASRRISSYEQYF. CDR3 nucleotide sequence: TGTGCCAGCAGGCGTATTAGCTCCTACGAGCAGTACTTC.

This chain connects TRBV11-2 to TRBJ1-1; D unresolved. Germline CDR1 and CDR2: SGHAT and FQNNGV. Trimming cost V 1 base and J 9 bases, with 9 bases left between them. The CDR3 is 12 amino acids. The chain's CDR3 is CASSLGGEKAFF. In DNA, the CDR3 is TGTGCCAGCAGCTTAGGTGGGGAAAAAGCTTTCTTT.

The chain couples TRBV9 to TRBJ2-1, with D perhaps TRBD1 or TRBD2 (5 bases each). The CDR3 consists of 16 residues. Germline V lookup: CDR1 SGDLS, CDR2 YYNGEE. Trimming stripped 4 bases from V and 8 bases from J, with 22 bases between. This CDR3 is CASSREPGPPPDEQFF. The CDR3 DNA reads TGTGCCAGCAGCCGAGAACCGGGACCCCCGCCAGATGAGCAGTTCTTC.

This clonotype was recorded a few times. V usage is TRBV29-1 and J usage is TRBJ2-1, with D possibly TRBD1 on 5 matching bases. The CDR3 sequence is 12 residues long. Germline values: CDR1 SQVTM, CDR2 ANQGSEA. The V and J ends lost 4 bases and 8 bases respectively, with 12 bases between them. In DNA, the CDR3 is TGCAGCGTTGTGAGACAGTCCCATGAGCAGTTCTTC. Encoded protein: CSVVRQSHEQFF.

The rearrangement uses TRBV9 and TRBJ2-1, with unresolved D. This CDR3 has 14 residues. The germline CDR1 and CDR2 sequences are SGDLS and YYNGEE. V lost 0 bases and J 8 bases, leaving 12 bases between the germline ends. CDR3 DNA sequence: TGTGCCAGCAGCGTAGCCCCCAACGTCGATGAGCAGTTCTTC. Translated, it gives CASSVAPNVDEQFF.

This chain links TRBV4-1 with TRBJ2-3, with a tentative D call TRBD2 (5 bases). The V end was cut by 4 bases, the J end by 10 bases, with 15 bases between. The germline V gene has CDR1 MGHRA and CDR2 YSYEKL. This CDR3 has 13 residues. CDR3 amino acids: CASSPPPGVPQYF. The CDR3 nucleotides are TGCGCCAGCAGCCCCCCCCCCGGGGTTCCGCAGTATTTT.

This clonotype was recorded a few times. This chain links TRBV12-3 or TRBV12-4 with TRBJ2-7; TRBD1 is a possible D gene (5 bases). The V and J ends lost 6 bases and 7 bases respectively, with 16 bases between them. The CDR3 covers 13 residues. CDR3 amino acids: CASRDTGLGEQYF. CDR3 bases: TGTGCCAGCAGGGACACAGGCCTGGGGGAGCAGTACTTC.

The chain carries TRBV5-1 and TRBJ1-4; no definite D call. V dropped 2 bases and J dropped 7 bases, with 12 bases sitting between them. This CDR3 is 14 amino acids long. Germline CDR1 reads SGHRS; CDR2 reads YFSETQ. The DNA for the CDR3 is TGCGCCAGCAGCTTCGGTAGGGTCGGTGAAAAACTGTTTTTT. As protein: CASSFGRVGEKLFF.